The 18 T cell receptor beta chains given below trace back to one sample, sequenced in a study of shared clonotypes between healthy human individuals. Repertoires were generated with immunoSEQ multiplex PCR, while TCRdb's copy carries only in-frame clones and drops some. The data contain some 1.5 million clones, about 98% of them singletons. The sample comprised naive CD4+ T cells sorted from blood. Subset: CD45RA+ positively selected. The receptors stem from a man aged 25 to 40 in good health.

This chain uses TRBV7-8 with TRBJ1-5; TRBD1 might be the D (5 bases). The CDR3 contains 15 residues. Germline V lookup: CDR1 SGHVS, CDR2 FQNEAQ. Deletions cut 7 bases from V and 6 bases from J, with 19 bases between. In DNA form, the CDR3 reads TGTGCCAGCACGAGAGACAGTGCTGGGGGTCAGCCCCAGCATTTT. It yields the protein CASTRDSAGGQPQHF.

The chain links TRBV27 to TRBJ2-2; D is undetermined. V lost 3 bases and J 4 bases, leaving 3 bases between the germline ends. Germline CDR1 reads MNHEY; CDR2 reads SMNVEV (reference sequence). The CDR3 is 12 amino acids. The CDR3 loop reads CASSLVTGELFF. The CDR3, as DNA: TGTGCCAGCAGTTTGGTCACCGGGGAGCTGTTTTTT.

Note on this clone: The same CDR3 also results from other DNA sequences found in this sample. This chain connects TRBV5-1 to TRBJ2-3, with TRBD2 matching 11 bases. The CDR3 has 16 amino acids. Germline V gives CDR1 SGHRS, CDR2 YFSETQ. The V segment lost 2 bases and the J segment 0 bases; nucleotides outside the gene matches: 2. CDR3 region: CASSFRLAGSTDTQYF. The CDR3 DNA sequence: TGCGCCAGCAGCTTCCGACTAGCGGGGAGCACAGATACGCAGTATTTT. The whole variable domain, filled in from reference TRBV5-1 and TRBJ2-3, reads KAGVTQTPRYLIKTRGQQVTLSCSPISGHRSVSWYQQTPGQGLQFLFEYFSETQRNKGNFPGRFSGRQFSNSRSEMNVSTLELGDSALYLCASSFRLAGSTDTQYFGPGTRLTVL.

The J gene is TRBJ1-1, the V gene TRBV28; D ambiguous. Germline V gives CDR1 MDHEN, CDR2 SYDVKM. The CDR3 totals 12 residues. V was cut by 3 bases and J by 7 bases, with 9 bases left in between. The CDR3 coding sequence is TGTGCCAGCAGTTTGGGGAGGCTTGAAGCTTTCTTT. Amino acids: CASSLGRLEAFF.

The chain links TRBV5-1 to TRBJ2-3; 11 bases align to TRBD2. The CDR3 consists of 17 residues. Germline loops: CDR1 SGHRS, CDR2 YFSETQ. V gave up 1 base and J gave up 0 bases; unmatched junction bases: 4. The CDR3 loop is CASSLTSGSVSTDTQYF. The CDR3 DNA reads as TGCGCCAGCAGCTTGACTAGCGGGAGTGTTAGCACAGATACGCAGTATTTT. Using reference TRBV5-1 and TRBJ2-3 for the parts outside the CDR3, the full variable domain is KAGVTQTPRYLIKTRGQQVTLSCSPISGHRSVSWYQQTPGQGLQFLFEYFSETQRNKGNFPGRFSGRQFSNSRSEMNVSTLELGDSALYLCASSLTSGSVSTDTQYFGPGTRLTVL.

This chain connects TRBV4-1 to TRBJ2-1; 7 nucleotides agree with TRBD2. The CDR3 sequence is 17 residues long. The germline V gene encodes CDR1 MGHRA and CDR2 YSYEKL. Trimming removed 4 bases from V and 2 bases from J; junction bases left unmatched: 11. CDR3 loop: CASSPLVSGLPYNEQFF. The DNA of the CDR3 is TGCGCCAGCAGCCCCCTCGTTAGCGGGCTCCCCTACAATGAGCAGTTCTTC.

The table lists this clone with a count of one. This chain's CDR3 is CASTPGGRNEKLFF. CDR3 sequence (DNA): TGTGCCAGCACCCCTGGGGGGAGAAATGAAAAACTGTTTTTT. The chain joins TRBV7-9 to TRBJ1-4; tentative D call: TRBD1 (5 bases). Trimming pared 7 bases from V and 5 bases from J, leaving 14 bases between. This CDR3 has 14 amino acids. Germline CDR1 and CDR2: SEHNR and FQNEAQ (reference sequence). The variable domain in full, with the rest retrieved from reference TRBV7-9 and TRBJ1-4, is DTGVSQNPRHKITKRGQNVTFRCDPISEHNRLYWYRQTLGQGPEFLTYFQNEAQLEKSRLLSDRFSAERPKGSFSTLEIQRTEQGDSAMYLCASTPGGRNEKLFFGSGTQLSVL.

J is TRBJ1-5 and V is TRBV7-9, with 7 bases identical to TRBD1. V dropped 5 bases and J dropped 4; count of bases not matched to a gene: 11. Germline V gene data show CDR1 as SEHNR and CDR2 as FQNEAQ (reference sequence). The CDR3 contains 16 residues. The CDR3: CASSPQFPGQNQPQHF. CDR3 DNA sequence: TGTGCCAGCAGCCCTCAGTTTCCGGGACAGAATCAGCCCCAGCATTTT.

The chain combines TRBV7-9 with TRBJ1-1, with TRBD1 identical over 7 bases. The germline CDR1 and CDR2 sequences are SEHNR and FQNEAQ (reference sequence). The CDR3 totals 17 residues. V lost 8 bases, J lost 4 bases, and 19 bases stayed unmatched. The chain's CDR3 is CASESGRGRSGTTEAFF. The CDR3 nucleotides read TGTGCCAGCGAATCAGGGAGGGGGCGAAGTGGAACCACTGAAGCTTTCTTT.

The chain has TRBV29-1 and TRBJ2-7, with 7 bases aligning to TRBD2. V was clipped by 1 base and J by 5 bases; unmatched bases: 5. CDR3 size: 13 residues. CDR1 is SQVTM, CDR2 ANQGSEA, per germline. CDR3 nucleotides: TGCAGCGTTGAAGCGGGGGGAATGAACGAGCAGTACTTC. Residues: CSVEAGGMNEQYF.

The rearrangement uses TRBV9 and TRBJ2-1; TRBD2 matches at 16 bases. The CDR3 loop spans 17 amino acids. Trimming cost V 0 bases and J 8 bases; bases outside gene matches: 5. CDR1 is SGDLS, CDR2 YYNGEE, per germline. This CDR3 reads CASSVVPGLAGGDEQFF. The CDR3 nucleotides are TGTGCCAGCAGCGTAGTCCCGGGACTAGCGGGGGGGGATGAGCAGTTCTTC.

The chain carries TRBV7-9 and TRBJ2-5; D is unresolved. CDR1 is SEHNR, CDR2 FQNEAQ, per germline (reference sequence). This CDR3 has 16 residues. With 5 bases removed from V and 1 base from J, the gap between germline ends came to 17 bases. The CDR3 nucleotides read TGTGCCAGCAGCCCCAGTAGATCTTTCGGCCAAGAGACCCAGTACTTC. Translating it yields CASSPSRSFGQETQYF.

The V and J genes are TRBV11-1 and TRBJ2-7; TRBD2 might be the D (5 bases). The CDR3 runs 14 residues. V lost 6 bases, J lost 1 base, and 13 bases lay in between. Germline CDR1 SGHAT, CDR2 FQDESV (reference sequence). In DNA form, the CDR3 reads TGTGCCAGCAGGTCGCCGGGGAATTCCTACGAGCAGTACTTC. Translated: CASRSPGNSYEQYF.

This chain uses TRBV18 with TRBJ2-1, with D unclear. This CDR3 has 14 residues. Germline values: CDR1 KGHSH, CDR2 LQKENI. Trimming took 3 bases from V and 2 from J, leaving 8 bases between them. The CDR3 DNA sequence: TGTGCCAGCTCACCGAGGATTACCTACAATGAGCAGTTCTTC. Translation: CASSPRITYNEQFF.

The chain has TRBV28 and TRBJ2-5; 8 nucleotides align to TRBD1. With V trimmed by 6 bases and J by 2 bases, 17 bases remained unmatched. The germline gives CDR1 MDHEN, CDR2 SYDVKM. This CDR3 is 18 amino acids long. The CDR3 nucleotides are TGTGCCAGCAGCCCCATTCTACCGGGACAGGCCCGACAAGAGACCCAGTACTTC. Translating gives CASSPILPGQARQETQYF.

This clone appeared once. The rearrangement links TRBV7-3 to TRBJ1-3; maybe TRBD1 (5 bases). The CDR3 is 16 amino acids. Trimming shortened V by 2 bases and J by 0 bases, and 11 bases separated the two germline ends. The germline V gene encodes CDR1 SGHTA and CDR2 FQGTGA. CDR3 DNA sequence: TGTGCCAGCAGCTTAGCGGGGGGAAGCTCTGGAAACACCATATATTTT. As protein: CASSLAGGSSGNTIYF.

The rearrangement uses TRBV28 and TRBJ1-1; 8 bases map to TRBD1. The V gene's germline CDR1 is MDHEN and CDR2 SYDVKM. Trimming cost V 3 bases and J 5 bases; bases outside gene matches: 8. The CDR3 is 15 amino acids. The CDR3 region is CASSLWTGSKTEAFF. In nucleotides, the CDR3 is TGTGCCAGCAGTTTGTGGACAGGGAGTAAGACTGAAGCTTTCTTT. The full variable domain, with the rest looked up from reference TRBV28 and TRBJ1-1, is DVKVTQSSRYLVKRTGEKVFLECVQDMDHENMFWYRQDPGLGLRLIYFSYDVKMKEKGDIPEGYSVSREKKERFSLILESASTNQTSMYLCASSLWTGSKTEAFFGQGTRLTVV.

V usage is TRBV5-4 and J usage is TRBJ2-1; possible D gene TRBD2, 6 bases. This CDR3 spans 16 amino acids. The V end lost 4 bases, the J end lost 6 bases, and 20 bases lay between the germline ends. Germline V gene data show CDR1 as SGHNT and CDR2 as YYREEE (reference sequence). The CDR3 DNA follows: TGTGCCAGCAGCCCAGCGACGGGAGTTCACCCCAATGAGCAGTTCTTC. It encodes CASSPATGVHPNEQFF.